The 11 T cell receptor beta chains below come from one sample, sequenced in a study of vaccination effects on CD4 cells after COVID-19. Sequencing in the ViraFEST assay came after antigen-specific CD4+ T cells had been expanded with viral peptide pools, which were used to stimulate PBMC. With 10 to 11 days of culture completed, CD4+ T cells were isolated. None of the vaccinated had previously contracted SARS-CoV-2, and their nucleocapsid antibodies tested negative. The table came from immunoSEQ multiplex PCR; TCRdb's copy has only in-frame clones and leaves some out. This table holds 40,000 to 45,000 clones, around 76% found once. For these receptors, no antigen is known. Specimen: CD4+ T cells from PBMCs cultured with SARS-CoV-2 spike peptides, collected before COVID-19 vaccination. These receptors all come from a human donor who received a COVID-19 vaccine.

This clone appeared a few times. The chain is built from TRBV7-8 and TRBJ1-6; tentatively, D is TRBD1 (6 bases). V lost 5 bases, J lost 5 bases, and 13 bases lay in between. CDR1 SGHVS and CDR2 FQNEAQ come from the germline V gene. This CDR3 is 15 amino acids long. The CDR3 DNA reads as TGTGCCAGCAGCCTAGGGGGGCCCCATAATTCACCCCTCCACTTT. This gives the protein CASSLGGPHNSPLHF.

V usage is TRBV6-5 and J usage is TRBJ1-6; the D is unclear. Looked up from germline, CDR1 is MNHEY and CDR2 is SVGAGI. CDR3 length: 11 residues. The germline V and J ends were trimmed by 6 bases and 8 bases, with 5 bases remaining between them. In nucleotides, the CDR3 is TGTGCCAGCAGGTTGTATTCACCCCTCCACTTT. Translation: CASRLYSPLHF.

The chain joins TRBV19 to TRBJ2-1; 7 bases fit TRBD1. V lost 4 bases and J lost 1; bases outside the gene matches: 7. This CDR3 is built from 16 residues. Germline V gives CDR1 LNHDA, CDR2 SQIVND (reference sequence). CDR3 nucleotides: TGTGCCAGTAGTAAGGGGGCTCTCTGGTCCTACAATGAGCAGTTCTTC. It translates to CASSKGALWSYNEQFF.

This sequence joins TRBV7-2 and TRBJ2-3; TRBD2 aligns across 10 bases. The CDR3 spans 15 residues. Germline V gene sequence: CDR1 SGHTA, CDR2 FQGNSA. The V gene end was trimmed by 5 bases and the J gene end by 6 bases; junction bases not matched to a gene: 8. CDR3 residues: CASSPQAGGPDTQYF. CDR3 DNA sequence: TGTGCCAGCAGCCCCCAAGCGGGGGGGCCCGATACGCAGTATTTT.

The rearrangement links TRBV28 to TRBJ1-2; maybe TRBD1 (5 bases). From germline, CDR1 is MDHEN and CDR2 SYDVKM. V lost 2 bases and J lost 4, with 8 bases in between. The length of the CDR3 is 13 residues. The DNA for the CDR3 is TGTGCCAGCAGTTTACAGGGATCCTATGGCTACACCTTC. Encoded protein: CASSLQGSYGYTF.

The V call is TRBV7-2, the J call TRBJ1-4; D unresolved. Germline assignment: CDR1 SGHTA and CDR2 FQGNSA. The ends were cut back, 5 bases at V and 0 bases at J, with 7 bases in the middle. The CDR3 spans 14 residues. The CDR3 sequence: CASSHKATNEKLFF. The DNA of the CDR3 is TGTGCCAGCAGCCACAAAGCAACTAATGAAAAACTGTTTTTT.

The rearrangement joins TRBV10-2 to TRBJ1-1; D is unresolved. V was pared by 7 bases and J by 0 bases, with 12 bases between. The CDR3 runs 14 residues. Germline V gene sequence: CDR1 WSHSY, CDR2 SAAADI. CDR3 sequence (DNA): TGCGCCAGCAACTTCGGAAACATGAACACTGAAGCTTTCTTT. Translating gives CASNFGNMNTEAFF.

The chain carries TRBV7-2 and TRBJ1-2, with D possibly being TRBD1 (6 bases). The V and J ends lost 0 bases and 8 bases respectively, with 16 bases between them. This CDR3 comprises 15 residues. Germline CDR1 and CDR2: SGHTA and FQGNSA. CDR3 DNA sequence: TGTGCCAGCAGCTTAGCGCTTCAGGGGACACAAGGCTACACCTTC. This codes for CASSLALQGTQGYTF.

The V gene is TRBV6-6, the J gene TRBJ2-1; D gene ambiguous. CDR3 size: 14 residues. V gave up 7 bases and J gave up 7 bases, with 17 bases separating them. CDR1 and CDR2 (germline): MNHNY, SVGAGI (reference sequence). The CDR3 DNA is TGTGCCAGCATGATAGGGTCAGTATGGAATGAGCAGTTCTTC. This gives the protein CASMIGSVWNEQFF.

This clone was counted once. V and J are TRBV5-1 and TRBJ2-3, with D possibly matching TRBD2 (6 bases). This CDR3 is 14 amino acids long. Germline CDR1 is SGHRS and CDR2 is YFSETQ. Trimming took off 4 bases at V and 2 bases at J, with 11 bases between the two ends. The CDR3 sequence is CASSNRRVTDTQYF. The CDR3 DNA reads TGCGCCAGCAGCAATAGGAGGGTCACAGATACGCAGTATTTT.

The gene calls are TRBV7-8 and TRBJ2-5, with D perhaps given as TRBD1 or TRBD2 (5 bases each). The V end was cut by 3 bases, the J end by 1 base, with 15 bases between. CDR3 length: 16 amino acids. Germline CDR1 is SGHVS and CDR2 is FQNEAQ. In nucleotides, the CDR3 is TGTGCCAGCAGCTTGTGGGACCCCACGTCCCAAGAGACCCAGTACTTC. This gives the protein CASSLWDPTSQETQYF.